A selection of T cell receptor beta chains follows, all from one sample in a study of shared clonotypes between healthy human individuals. Profiling relied on immunoSEQ multiplex PCR, and the TCRdb table lists in-frame clones only, not all of them. The table has under 2.5 million clones, 85% to 95% seen once. The sequencing input was naive CD4+ T cells from PBMCs. The receptors derive from a man aged 18-30 years in good health. Some clones in this sample may be carry-over from other donors' samples. The CDR3 runs from the conserved cysteine through the conserved F or W. The order of the fields is clone size, J gene, V gene, D gene, CDR3 protein, CDR3 DNA. A D gene is named only where the DNA matches it firmly. Not all rows give a size; the values are once, few, many and, for expanded clones, a class.

clone_size: .; j_call: TRBJ2-3; v_call: TRBV10-3; d_call: TRBD2; cdr3_aa: CAISPHSGRAVDTQYF; cdr3_nt: TGTGCCATCAGCCCCCATAGCGGGAGGGCCGTCGATACGCAGTATTTT
clone_size: .; j_call: TRBJ1-2; v_call: TRBV2; d_call: .; cdr3_aa: CASSEALGRVYGYTF; cdr3_nt: TGTGCCAGCAGTGAAGCGCTGGGCAGGGTCTATGGCTACACCTTC
clone_size: .; j_call: TRBJ2-1; v_call: TRBV5-1; d_call: TRBD2; cdr3_aa: CASSLTSGEYNEQFF; cdr3_nt: TGCGCCAGCAGCCTGACTAGCGGGGAATACAATGAGCAGTTCTTC
clone_size: .; j_call: TRBJ2-5; v_call: TRBV7-3; d_call: .; cdr3_aa: CASSPTGSQETQYF; cdr3_nt: TGTGCCAGCAGCCCTACCGGCAGCCAAGAGACCCAGTACTTC
clone_size: once; j_call: TRBJ2-2; v_call: TRBV9; d_call: .; cdr3_aa: CASSPELLVTGELFF; cdr3_nt: TGTGCCAGCAGCCCCGAATTGCTAGTGACCGGGGAGCTGTTTTTT
clone_size: once; j_call: TRBJ2-5; v_call: TRBV28; d_call: .; cdr3_aa: CASSLLSGTQYF; cdr3_nt: TGTGCCAGCAGTTTACTATCAGGGACCCAGTACTTC
clone_size: .; j_call: TRBJ1-2; v_call: TRBV6-6; d_call: .; cdr3_aa: CASSYSTTSGGYTF; cdr3_nt: TGTGCCAGCAGTTACTCGACGACATCTGGCGGCTACACCTTC
clone_size: once; j_call: TRBJ2-1; v_call: TRBV9; d_call: .; cdr3_aa: CASSVGGTTAFNEQFF; cdr3_nt: TGTGCCAGCAGCGTAGGAGGGACGACCGCGTTTAATGAGCAGTTCTTC
clone_size: .; j_call: TRBJ1-1; v_call: TRBV7-2; d_call: .; cdr3_aa: CASSLGGVGTEAFF; cdr3_nt: TGTGCCAGCAGCTTAGGGGGGGTGGGCACTGAAGCTTTCTTT
clone_size: .; j_call: TRBJ1-1; v_call: TRBV7-2; d_call: .; cdr3_aa: CASSLGLSVNTEAFF; cdr3_nt: TGTGCCAGCAGCTTAGGACTCAGCGTGAACACTGAAGCTTTCTTT
clone_size: .; j_call: TRBJ1-2; v_call: TRBV28; d_call: TRBD1; cdr3_aa: CASSETGTVNYGYTF; cdr3_nt: TGTGCCAGCAGTGAGACCGGGACAGTTAACTATGGCTACACCTTC
clone_size: .; j_call: TRBJ2-2; v_call: TRBV15; d_call: .; cdr3_aa: CATSRATTGELFF; cdr3_nt: TGTGCCACCAGCAGAGCGACTACCGGGGAGCTGTTTTTT
clone_size: .; j_call: TRBJ1-2; v_call: TRBV28; d_call: TRBD1; cdr3_aa: CASRPDRDRLYGYTF; cdr3_nt: TGTGCCAGCAGACCGGACAGGGATAGACTCTATGGCTACACCTTC
clone_size: .; j_call: TRBJ2-5; v_call: TRBV5-4; d_call: TRBD2; cdr3_aa: CASSLSSGSTETQYF; cdr3_nt: TGTGCCAGCAGCTTATCTAGCGGGAGTACAGAGACCCAGTACTTC
clone_size: .; j_call: TRBJ2-5; v_call: TRBV5-1; d_call: .; cdr3_aa: CASSLGSEETQYF; cdr3_nt: TGCGCCAGCAGCTTGGGATCGGAAGAGACCCAGTACTTC
clone_size: .; j_call: TRBJ1-5; v_call: TRBV28; d_call: .; cdr3_aa: CASSLPRSVPQHF; cdr3_nt: TGTGCCAGCAGTTTGCCCCGTTCGGTGCCCCAGCATTTT
clone_size: .; j_call: TRBJ2-7; v_call: TRBV7-2; d_call: TRBD1; cdr3_aa: CASSDRTRGTYEQYF; cdr3_nt: TGTGCCAGCAGCGACCGGACCAGGGGGACATACGAGCAGTACTTC
clone_size: .; j_call: TRBJ2-7; v_call: TRBV30; d_call: TRBD1; cdr3_aa: CAWSVGTGILSEQYF; cdr3_nt: TGTGCCTGGAGTGTAGGGACAGGTATTTTGAGCGAGCAGTACTTC
clone_size: .; j_call: TRBJ2-3; v_call: TRBV29-1; d_call: .; cdr3_aa: CSVDEGPDTQYF; cdr3_nt: TGCAGCGTTGATGAGGGCCCAGATACGCAGTATTTT
clone_size: once; j_call: TRBJ2-7; v_call: TRBV11-1; d_call: TRBD2; cdr3_aa: CASSLGAAGLTYEQYF; cdr3_nt: TGTGCCAGCAGCTTAGGGGCAGCGGGACTCACCTACGAGCAGTACTTC
clone_size: .; j_call: TRBJ2-1; v_call: TRBV6-5; d_call: .; cdr3_aa: CASKGGSAIYEQFF; cdr3_nt: TGTGCCAGCAAGGGGGGGAGTGCTATCTATGAGCAGTTCTTC
clone_size: .; j_call: TRBJ1-4; v_call: TRBV4-1; d_call: TRBD1; cdr3_aa: CASSPLGQGGEKLFF; cdr3_nt: TGCGCCAGCAGCCCCTTAGGACAGGGGGGAGAAAAACTGTTTTTT
clone_size: once; j_call: TRBJ2-1; v_call: TRBV6-5; d_call: TRBD1; cdr3_aa: CASTTVQGVYNEQFF; cdr3_nt: TGTGCCAGCACCACAGTTCAGGGGGTCTACAATGAGCAGTTCTTC
clone_size: .; j_call: TRBJ1-2; v_call: TRBV5-1; d_call: TRBD1; cdr3_aa: CASSGGQGIYGYTF; cdr3_nt: TGCGCCAGCAGCGGGGGACAGGGCATCTATGGCTACACCTTC
clone_size: .; j_call: TRBJ2-7; v_call: TRBV6-5; d_call: TRBD2; cdr3_aa: CASSSKREGPYEQYF; cdr3_nt: TGTGCCAGCAGTTCCAAGCGGGAGGGCCCCTACGAGCAGTACTTC
clone_size: .; j_call: TRBJ2-4; v_call: TRBV4-1; d_call: TRBD1; cdr3_aa: CASSQDRGQGLLAKNIQYF; cdr3_nt: TGCGCCAGCAGCCAAGATAGGGGACAGGGACTACTAGCCAAAAACATTCAGTACTTC
clone_size: .; j_call: TRBJ2-7; v_call: TRBV9; d_call: TRBD2; cdr3_aa: CASSTGFSGSSYEQYF; cdr3_nt: TGTGCCAGCAGCACCGGATTTAGCGGGAGCTCCTACGAGCAGTACTTC
clone_size: .; j_call: TRBJ1-2; v_call: TRBV5-1; d_call: TRBD1; cdr3_aa: CASSSNRGALGLPTGPYGYTF; cdr3_nt: TGCGCCAGCAGCTCCAATCGGGGGGCCCTAGGGCTACCGACAGGGCCCTATGGCTACACCTTC
clone_size: .; j_call: TRBJ2-7; v_call: TRBV28; d_call: TRBD2; cdr3_aa: CASTTTSGSSYEQYF; cdr3_nt: TGTGCCAGCACCACGACTAGCGGGAGCTCCTACGAGCAGTACTTC
clone_size: few; j_call: TRBJ1-5; v_call: TRBV18; d_call: .; cdr3_aa: CASSPQQGDQPQHF; cdr3_nt: TGTGCCAGCTCACCACAACAGGGTGATCAGCCCCAGCATTTT
clone_size: .; j_call: TRBJ2-7; v_call: TRBV21-1; d_call: .; cdr3_aa: CASSKEGPQGPYEQYF; cdr3_nt: TGTGCCAGCAGCAAAGAGGGTCCGCAGGGACCCTACGAGCAGTACTTC
clone_size: .; j_call: TRBJ1-4; v_call: TRBV21-1; d_call: .; cdr3_aa: CASGRFMEKLFF; cdr3_nt: TGTGCCAGCGGACGATTTATGGAAAAACTGTTTTTT
clone_size: .; j_call: TRBJ2-3; v_call: TRBV19; d_call: .; cdr3_aa: CASSIVAGADTQYF; cdr3_nt: TGTGCCAGTAGTATAGTGGCAGGGGCAGATACGCAGTATTTT
clone_size: .; j_call: TRBJ1-1; v_call: TRBV5-1; d_call: TRBD1; cdr3_aa: CASSWEPGQGNVGTEAFF; cdr3_nt: TGCGCCAGCAGCTGGGAGCCGGGACAGGGGAACGTGGGGACTGAAGCTTTCTTT
clone_size: .; j_call: TRBJ2-7; v_call: TRBV7-9; d_call: TRBD2; cdr3_aa: CASSLGLAGVSYEQYF; cdr3_nt: TGTGCCAGCAGCCTGGGACTAGCGGGAGTCTCCTACGAGCAGTACTTC
clone_size: .; j_call: TRBJ2-7; v_call: TRBV7-3; d_call: .; cdr3_aa: CASSPHRGTYEQYF; cdr3_nt: TGTGCCAGCAGCCCACATCGGGGTACCTACGAGCAGTACTTC
clone_size: .; j_call: TRBJ2-7; v_call: TRBV4-3; d_call: TRBD2; cdr3_aa: CASSRGLAGGVQYEQYF; cdr3_nt: TGCGCCAGCAGCCGGGGACTAGCGGGAGGGGTGCAGTACGAGCAGTACTTC
clone_size: .; j_call: TRBJ2-7; v_call: TRBV6-6; d_call: .; cdr3_aa: CASSYPGASDEQYF; cdr3_nt: TGTGCCAGCAGTTACCCGGGGGCCTCGGACGAGCAGTACTTC
clone_size: .; j_call: TRBJ1-2; v_call: TRBV28; d_call: .; cdr3_aa: CASSLRPSYGYTF; cdr3_nt: TGTGCCAGCAGTCTCAGGCCTAGCTATGGCTACACCTTC
clone_size: .; j_call: TRBJ1-1; v_call: TRBV30; d_call: .; cdr3_aa: CAWSDPGRSEAFF; cdr3_nt: TGTGCCTGGAGCGACCCGGGACGGTCCGAAGCTTTCTTT
clone_size: .; j_call: TRBJ2-2; v_call: TRBV6-4; d_call: .; cdr3_aa: CASSDGGGGELFF; cdr3_nt: TGTGCCAGCAGTGATGGGGGTGGCGGGGAGCTGTTTTTT
clone_size: .; j_call: TRBJ2-2; v_call: TRBV7-2; d_call: .; cdr3_aa: CASSHGLTGELFF; cdr3_nt: TGTGCCAGCAGCCATGGGCTCACCGGGGAGCTGTTTTTT
clone_size: .; j_call: TRBJ1-1; v_call: TRBV7-9; d_call: .; cdr3_aa: CASSFEQNTEAFF; cdr3_nt: TGTGCCAGCAGCTTCGAGCAGAACACTGAAGCTTTCTTT
clone_size: .; j_call: TRBJ1-1; v_call: TRBV18; d_call: .; cdr3_aa: CASSPGTNTEAFF; cdr3_nt: TGTGCCAGCTCACCAGGGACAAACACTGAAGCTTTCTTT
clone_size: .; j_call: TRBJ2-1; v_call: TRBV6-5; d_call: .; cdr3_aa: CASSLDSYNEQFF; cdr3_nt: TGTGCCAGCAGTCTAGACAGCTACAATGAGCAGTTCTTC
clone_size: few; j_call: TRBJ2-2; v_call: TRBV11-3; d_call: TRBD1; cdr3_aa: CASSTQGQGRTGELFF; cdr3_nt: TGTGCCAGCAGCACACAGGGACAGGGTAGGACCGGGGAGCTGTTTTTT
clone_size: .; j_call: TRBJ1-5; v_call: TRBV15; d_call: .; cdr3_aa: CATSRDVDRRVNQPQHF; cdr3_nt: TGTGCCACCAGCAGGGACGTGGACCGTAGAGTCAATCAGCCCCAGCATTTT
clone_size: .; j_call: TRBJ2-6; v_call: TRBV5-1; d_call: TRBD2; cdr3_aa: CASSLDFRLAGIPGANVLTF; cdr3_nt: TGCGCCAGCAGCTTGGACTTTCGACTAGCGGGAATTCCTGGGGCCAACGTCCTGACTTTC
clone_size: .; j_call: TRBJ1-1; v_call: TRBV30; d_call: .; cdr3_aa: CAWSVGPEAFF; cdr3_nt: TGTGCCTGGAGTGTCGGTCCTGAAGCTTTCTTT
clone_size: .; j_call: TRBJ2-1; v_call: TRBV28; d_call: .; cdr3_aa: CASSPSGAKGNEQFF; cdr3_nt: TGTGCCAGCAGCCCTTCCGGGGCGAAGGGCAATGAGCAGTTCTTC
clone_size: .; j_call: TRBJ2-7; v_call: TRBV25-1; d_call: .; cdr3_aa: CASSNAGSHEQYF; cdr3_nt: TGTGCCAGCAGTAACGCAGGGTCCCACGAGCAGTACTTC
clone_size: .; j_call: TRBJ2-7; v_call: TRBV7-2; d_call: TRBD1; cdr3_aa: CASSSRRTGEYEQYF; cdr3_nt: TGTGCCAGCAGCTCCCGCCGGACAGGGGAATACGAGCAGTACTTC
clone_size: .; j_call: TRBJ2-1; v_call: TRBV9; d_call: TRBD2; cdr3_aa: CASSVGASGRVLDEQFF; cdr3_nt: TGTGCCAGCAGCGTAGGTGCGAGCGGGAGGGTGTTGGACGAGCAGTTCTTC
clone_size: .; j_call: TRBJ1-3; v_call: TRBV19; d_call: .; cdr3_aa: CASDPGTSFTGSGNTIYF; cdr3_nt: TGTGCCAGTGACCCCGGGACGTCCTTTACCGGCTCTGGAAACACCATATATTTT
clone_size: .; j_call: TRBJ2-3; v_call: TRBV7-3; d_call: TRBD2; cdr3_aa: CASSSPLGLADAPDTQYF; cdr3_nt: TGTGCCAGCAGCTCTCCACTTGGACTAGCCGATGCCCCGGATACGCAGTATTTT